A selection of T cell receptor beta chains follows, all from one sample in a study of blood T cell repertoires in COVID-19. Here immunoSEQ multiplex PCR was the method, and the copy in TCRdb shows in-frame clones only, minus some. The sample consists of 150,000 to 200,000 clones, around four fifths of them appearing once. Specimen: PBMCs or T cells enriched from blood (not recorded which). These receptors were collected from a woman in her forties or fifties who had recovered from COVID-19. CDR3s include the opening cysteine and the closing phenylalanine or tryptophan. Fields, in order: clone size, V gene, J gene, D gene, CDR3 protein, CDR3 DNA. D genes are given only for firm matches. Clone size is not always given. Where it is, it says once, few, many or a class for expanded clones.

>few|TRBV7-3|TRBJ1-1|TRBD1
CASSPQGAGTEAFF
TGTGCCAGCAGCCCCCAGGGGGCTGGGACTGAAGCTTTCTTT
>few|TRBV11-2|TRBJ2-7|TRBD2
CASSLEAGGPREQYF
TGTGCCAGCAGCTTAGAAGCGGGAGGGCCCCGGGAGCAGTACTTC
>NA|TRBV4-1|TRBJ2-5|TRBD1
CASSLDGTEQETQYF
TGCGCCAGCAGCCTAGATGGGACAGAACAAGAGACCCAGTACTTC
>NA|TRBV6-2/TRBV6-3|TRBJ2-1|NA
CASSLLTTYNEQFF
TGTGCCAGCAGCCTACTAACTACCTACAATGAGCAGTTCTTC
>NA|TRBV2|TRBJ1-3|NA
CASTPEIAGNTIYF
TGTGCCAGCACCCCAGAAATCGCAGGAAACACCATATATTTT
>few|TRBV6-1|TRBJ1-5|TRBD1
CASSALTGGSNQPQHF
TGTGCCAGCAGTGCATTGACAGGGGGCTCGAATCAGCCCCAGCATTTT
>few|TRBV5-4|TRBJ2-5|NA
CASSRDFQETQYF
TGTGCCAGCAGCCGGGATTTTCAAGAGACCCAGTACTTC
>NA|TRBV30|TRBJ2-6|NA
CAWSFTGANVLTF
TGTGCCTGGAGTTTCACTGGGGCCAACGTCCTGACTTTC
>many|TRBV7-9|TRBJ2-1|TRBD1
CASSLASRGQGQFF
TGTGCCAGCAGCTTAGCCAGTAGGGGGCAGGGGCAGTTCTTC
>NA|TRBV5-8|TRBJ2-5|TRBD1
CASSLARDSQETQYF
TGTGCCAGCAGCTTGGCCCGGGACAGCCAAGAGACCCAGTACTTC
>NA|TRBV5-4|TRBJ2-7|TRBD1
CASSLGGQAIYEQYF
TGTGCCAGCAGCTTGGGGGGACAGGCAATATACGAGCAGTACTTC
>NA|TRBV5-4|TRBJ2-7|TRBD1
CASSFDQGAYEQYF
TGTGCCAGCAGCTTTGATCAGGGGGCCTACGAGCAGTACTTC
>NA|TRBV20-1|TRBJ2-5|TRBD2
CSASPGTSGRAWETQYF
TGCAGTGCTAGTCCGGGGACTAGCGGGAGGGCCTGGGAGACCCAGTACTTC
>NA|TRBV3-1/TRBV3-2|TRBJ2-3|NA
CASRDSLVSNTQYF
TGTGCCAGCAGAGACAGCCTGGTCTCGAATACGCAGTATTTT
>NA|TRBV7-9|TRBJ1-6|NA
CASSLEGVGSPLHF
TGTGCCAGCAGCTTAGAAGGGGTAGGATCACCCCTCCACTTT
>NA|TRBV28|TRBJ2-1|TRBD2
CASATLAENEQFF
TGTGCCAGCGCGACTCTAGCGGAGAATGAGCAGTTCTTC
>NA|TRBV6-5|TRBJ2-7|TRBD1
CASSYGGRDSEQYF
TGTGCCAGCAGTTACGGTGGCAGGGACAGCGAGCAGTACTTC
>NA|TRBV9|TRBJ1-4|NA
CASGGTGEKLFF
TGTGCCAGCGGAGGGACTGGTGAAAAACTGTTTTTT
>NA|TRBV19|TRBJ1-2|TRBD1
CASIRRTGGAGYTF
TGTGCCAGTATTAGACGGACAGGGGGCGCCGGCTACACCTTC
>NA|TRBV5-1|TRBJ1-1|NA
CASSPRTDSGAEAFF
TGCGCCAGCAGCCCAAGAACTGACTCGGGGGCTGAAGCTTTCTTT
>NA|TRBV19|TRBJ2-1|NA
CATEDIYNEQFF
TGTGCCACCGAAGACATATACAATGAGCAGTTCTTC
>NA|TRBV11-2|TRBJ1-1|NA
CASSLHEFEAFF
TGTGCCAGCAGCTTACATGAGTTTGAAGCTTTCTTT
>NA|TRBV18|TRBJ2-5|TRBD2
CASSPGRLAGSSQETQYF
TGTGCCAGCTCACCGGGAAGACTAGCGGGATCAAGTCAAGAGACCCAGTACTTC
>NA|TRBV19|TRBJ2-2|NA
CASSMNRQPNTGELFF
TGTGCCAGTAGTATGAACCGACAGCCAAACACCGGGGAGCTGTTTTTT
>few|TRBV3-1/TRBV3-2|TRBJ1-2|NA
CASSPGPEPLANYGYTF
TGTGCCAGCAGCCCCGGCCCCGAACCGCTAGCTAACTATGGCTACACCTTC
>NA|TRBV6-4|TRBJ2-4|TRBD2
CASSDEREAVSLAKNIQYF
TGTGCCAGCAGTGACGAGCGGGAGGCCGTATCCCTAGCCAAAAACATTCAGTACTTC
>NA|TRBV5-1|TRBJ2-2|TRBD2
CASSLRPSGRTGELFF
TGCGCCAGCAGCTTGCGGCCTAGCGGACGCACCGGGGAGCTGTTTTTT
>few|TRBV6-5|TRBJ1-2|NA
CASSYSFLAGQHGYTF
TGTGCCAGCAGTTACTCGTTTCTGGCGGGCCAGCATGGCTACACCTTC
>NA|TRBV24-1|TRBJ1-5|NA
CATSDGDIYSNQPQHF
TGTGCCACCAGTGATGGGGACATCTATAGCAATCAGCCCCAGCATTTT
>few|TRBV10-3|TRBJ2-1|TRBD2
CATLAGESPNEQFF
TGTGCCACATTAGCGGGAGAGTCCCCCAATGAGCAGTTCTTC
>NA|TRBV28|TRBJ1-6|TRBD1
CASSLSDRGDSPLHF
TGTGCCAGCAGTTTATCAGACAGGGGGGATTCACCCCTCCACTTT
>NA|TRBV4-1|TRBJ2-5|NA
CASSQLLSGGGVQTQYF
TGCGCCAGCAGCCAACTTCTTAGTGGGGGGGGCGTCCAGACCCAGTACTTC
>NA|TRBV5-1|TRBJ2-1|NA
CASSLAGYIYNEQFF
TGCGCCAGCAGCTTGGCAGGGTATATTTACAATGAGCAGTTCTTC
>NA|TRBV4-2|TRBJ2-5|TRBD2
CASSQDLAGVETQYF
TGTGCCAGCAGCCAAGATTTAGCGGGAGTGGAGACCCAGTACTTC
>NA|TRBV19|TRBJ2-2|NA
CASHPTPPIGELFF
TGTGCCAGCCACCCTACCCCACCGATCGGGGAGCTGTTTTTT
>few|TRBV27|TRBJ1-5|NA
CASSLGGGGSQPQHF
TGTGCCAGCAGTTTAGGAGGGGGGGGGAGTCAGCCCCAGCATTTT
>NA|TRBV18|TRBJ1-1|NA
CASSGTGANLNTEAFF
TGTGCCAGCTCAGGTACGGGAGCAAATTTGAACACTGAAGCTTTCTTT
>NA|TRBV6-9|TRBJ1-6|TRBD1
CASDSGQANSPLHF
TGTGCCAGTGATTCGGGACAGGCTAATTCACCCCTCCACTTT
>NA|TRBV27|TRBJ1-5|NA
CASSPKGAGNQPQHF
TGTGCCAGCAGCCCCAAAGGGGCTGGCAATCAGCCCCAGCATTTT
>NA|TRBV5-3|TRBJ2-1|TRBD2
CARRTAGEGLNEQFF
TGTGCCAGAAGGACAGCGGGAGAGGGTCTCAATGAGCAGTTCTTC
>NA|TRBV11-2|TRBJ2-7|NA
CASSLGLASYEQYF
TGTGCCAGCAGCTTAGGACTCGCATCCTACGAGCAGTACTTC
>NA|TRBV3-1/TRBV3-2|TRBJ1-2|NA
CASSRLGAYGYTF
TGTGCCAGCAGCCGCCTGGGAGCCTATGGCTACACCTTC
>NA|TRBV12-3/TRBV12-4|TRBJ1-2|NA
CASSLQGRGGYTF
TGTGCCAGCAGTTTACAGGGGCGAGGTGGCTACACCTTC
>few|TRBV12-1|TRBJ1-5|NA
CASSPYGVVGRDRGSHSNQPQHF
TGTGCCAGCAGCCCCTACGGGGTTGTTGGCCGGGACAGGGGGAGCCATAGCAATCAGCCCCAGCATTTT
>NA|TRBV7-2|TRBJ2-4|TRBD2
CASSLPHAGGAKNIQYF
TGTGCCAGCAGCCTCCCCCATGCGGGAGGAGCCAAAAACATTCAGTACTTC
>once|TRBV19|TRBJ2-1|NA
CASSGTLHYNEQFF
TGTGCCAGTAGTGGGACACTCCACTACAATGAGCAGTTCTTC
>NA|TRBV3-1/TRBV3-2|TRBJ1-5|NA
CASSLGPGNQPQHF
TGTGCCAGCAGCCTGGGCCCAGGCAATCAGCCCCAGCATTTT
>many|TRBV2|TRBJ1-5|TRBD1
CASSGTDRAQPQHF
TGTGCCAGCAGTGGGACCGACAGGGCTCAGCCCCAGCATTTT
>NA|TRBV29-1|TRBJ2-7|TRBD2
CSVENPTPFLGGEQYF
TGCAGCGTTGAAAATCCGACCCCCTTTTTGGGGGGGGAGCAGTACTTC
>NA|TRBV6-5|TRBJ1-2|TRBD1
CASSRDRTNYGYTF
TGTGCCAGCAGTCGGGACAGGACAAACTATGGCTACACCTTC
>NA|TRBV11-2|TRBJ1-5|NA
CASSLTRDQPQHF
TGTGCCAGCAGCTTGACTAGGGACCAGCCCCAGCATTTT
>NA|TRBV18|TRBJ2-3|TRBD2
CASTISGRAGSDTQYF
TGTGCCAGCACCATTAGCGGGAGGGCCGGATCAGATACGCAGTATTTT